This T cell receptor beta chain was identified in a study of T-cell reconstitution after alpha-beta-depleted transplantation in children. The V gene end was trimmed by 7 bases and the J gene end by 2 bases; junction bases not matched to a gene: 2. Germline V gives CDR1 SGHTA, CDR2 FQGNSA. The CDR3 contains 14 residues. Preparing the TCRbeta library involved the use of unique molecular identifiers. From the PCR reads, TCRdb called clonotypes with MiXCR, one entry per CDR3 protein. This sample has more than 500,000 distinct CDR3 sequences, with roughly 10% found just once. Findings of the study overall: From newly produced T cells came most of the T-cell counts and diversity one year after transplant.

As concerns this clonotype: Its antigen is currently unknown.

The specimen was PBMCs, mostly from graft donor cells, collected 180 days after TCRalphabeta/CD19-depleted stem cell transplant. The chain carries TRBV7-2 and TRBJ2-5, with TRBD2 identical over 12 bases. The receptor was derived from a female patient under 10 years old who had a stem cell transplant for aplastic anemia, so the T cells may come from the graft donor. CDR3 in DNA: TGTGCCAGCATCCTAGCGGGAGGGCAAGAGACCCAGTACTTC. It is translated as CASILAGGQETQYF.